Below are 27 T cell receptor beta chains sequenced from a single sample in a study of PD-1 blockade in classical Hodgkin lymphoma. Time point meaning: cycle 4 day 1 (C4D1), after five to seven weeks of nivolumab. Every patient was affected by relapse after autologous stem cell transplantation, while exposure to brentuximab vedotin was not uniform. Some clones are missing from TCRdb's copy, which holds only in-frame ones; the method was immunoSEQ multiplex PCR. The data show tens of thousands of clones, about nine tenths seen once. The input for sequencing was peripheral blood mononuclear cells (PBMCs), taken before the fourth cycle of nivolumab. These receptors were collected from a human donor with classical Hodgkin lymphoma.

In its sample, this clone was seen once. The chain employs TRBV29-1 and TRBJ1-1, with 7 bases identical to TRBD1. The V segment lost 5 bases and the J segment 6 bases; nucleotides outside the gene matches: 15. Germline CDR1 SQVTM, CDR2 ANQGSEA. This CDR3 is 15 amino acids long. The CDR3 region is CSVTLQGRGVPEAFF. For the CDR3, the DNA is TGCAGCGTTACACTACAGGGGCGCGGGGTTCCTGAAGCTTTCTTT.

The J gene is TRBJ2-4, the V gene TRBV27; 8 nucleotides align to TRBD1. The ends lost 5 bases at V and 6 bases at J; junction bases unmatched: 15. The length of the CDR3 is 17 residues. From germline, CDR1 is MNHEY and CDR2 SMNVEV (reference sequence). This CDR3 is CASSPLSRGQGRNIQYF. The CDR3, as DNA: TGTGCCAGCAGTCCACTCAGTCGTGGACAGGGAAGAAACATTCAGTACTTC.

The chain uses TRBV11-2 and TRBJ1-5; TRBD1 matches at 9 bases. This CDR3 is built from 15 residues. The V and J ends lost 4 bases and 3 bases, in that order; junction bases with no gene match: 4. The germline V gene has CDR1 SGHAT and CDR2 FQNNGV. The CDR3 is CASSSDRGSNQPQHF. CDR3 DNA: TGTGCCAGCAGCTCGGACAGGGGATCCAATCAGCCCCAGCATTTT. Complete variable domain (other parts from reference TRBV11-2 and TRBJ1-5): EAGVAQSPRYKIIEKRQSVAFWCNPISGHATLYWYQQILGQGPKLLIQFQNNGVVDDSQLPKDRFSAERLKGVDSTLKIQPAKLEDSAVYLCASSSDRGSNQPQHFGDGTRLSIL.

V usage is TRBV11-3 and J usage is TRBJ2-5; D is ambiguous. V was cut by 1 base and J by 5 bases, with 8 bases left in between. The CDR3 spans 13 residues. Germline-derived CDR1 and CDR2 are SGHNT and YENEEA. The CDR3 loop reads CASSLVGRETQYF. In DNA, the CDR3 is TGTGCCAGCAGCTTAGTGGGCCGGGAGACCCAGTACTTC.

This clone was counted only a few times. This sample includes further DNA sequences coding for the same CDR3. The genes are TRBV6-5 and TRBJ1-3; weak D call: TRBD1 (5 bases). CDR3 length: 14 amino acids. Germline V gives CDR1 MNHEY, CDR2 SVGAGI. V lost 5 bases and J 4 bases, leaving 12 bases between the germline ends. The CDR3 region has the DNA TGTGCCAGCAGTCCAGGGAGTTCAGGAAACACCATATATTTT. Protein: CASSPGSSGNTIYF.

This chain uses TRBV5-1 with TRBJ2-1; 14 bases are a match to TRBD2. CDR1 is SGHRS, CDR2 YFSETQ, per germline. The CDR3 runs 21 residues. V was pared by 4 bases and J by 0 bases, with 15 bases of the junction left unmatched. The CDR3 DNA sequence: TGCGCCAGCAGCGTGGCGTCTATTAGACTAGCGGGGGGGAGCTCCTACAATGAGCAGTTCTTC. Its translation: CASSVASIRLAGGSSYNEQFF.

The chain joins TRBV4-1 to TRBJ2-1; a weak D match, TRBD2 (5 bases). CDR3 size: 12 residues. Germline V CDR1 and CDR2: MGHRA, YSYEKL. The V end lost 2 bases, the J end lost 10 bases, and 9 bases lay between the germline ends. The CDR3, as DNA: TGCGCCAGCAGCCAAATTCGGGAAGAGCAGTTCTTC. Encoded protein: CASSQIREEQFF.

V usage is TRBV6-5 and J usage is TRBJ1-1; D uncertain. The V end lost 0 bases, the J end lost 10 bases, and 12 bases lay between the germline ends. Germline CDR1 MNHEY, CDR2 SVGAGI. The CDR3 runs to 13 residues. CDR3: CASSYSIGFSAFF. CDR3 nucleotides: TGTGCCAGCAGTTACTCGATTGGGTTTTCAGCTTTCTTT.

The V gene is TRBV4-1, the J gene TRBJ1-3, with unresolved D. Germline V gene sequence: CDR1 MGHRA, CDR2 YSYEKL. V was cut by 1 base and J by 1 base, with 5 bases left in between. The CDR3 length is 14 residues. The CDR3, as DNA: TGCGCCAGCAGCCAAGGGATGTCTGGAAACACCATATATTTT. Translating gives CASSQGMSGNTIYF.

V is TRBV6-6 and J is TRBJ2-5, with a possible D match to TRBD2 (6 bases). V was clipped by 2 bases and J by 0 bases, with 10 bases between them. The germline CDR1 and CDR2 sequences are MNHNY and SVGAGI (reference sequence). The CDR3 runs 15 residues. The CDR3 is CASSYGGINQETQYF. The CDR3 DNA reads as TGTGCCAGCAGTTACGGGGGGATTAACCAAGAGACCCAGTACTTC.

The V call is TRBV9, the J call TRBJ2-3; 7 bases line up with TRBD2. Germline lookup yields CDR1 SGDLS and CDR2 YYNGEE. J lost 3 bases, V lost 4 bases, and 8 bases had no gene match. The CDR3 is 15 residues long. The CDR3 DNA reads TGTGCCAGCAGCCCCATCCTAGCGGATACAGATACGCAGTATTTT. Protein product: CASSPILADTDTQYF.

The rearrangement uses TRBV2 and TRBJ2-7; TRBD1 matches at 8 bases. The CDR3 sequence is 15 residues long. In germline, CDR1 is SNHLY, CDR2 FYNNEI. Germline trimming cut 6 bases from V and 0 bases from J; bases unmatched to any gene: 7. CDR3 nucleotides: TGTGCCAGCAGCCTAAGGACAGGGAGCTCCTACGAGCAGTACTTC. Protein sequence: CASSLRTGSSYEQYF.

The rearrangement uses TRBV29-1 and TRBJ1-1; D ambiguous. V was pared by 4 bases and J by 0 bases, with 3 bases between. The CDR3 is 11 residues long. The germline gives CDR1 SQVTM, CDR2 ANQGSEA. CDR3 nucleotides: TGCAGCGTTGCGGTGAACACTGAAGCTTTCTTT. This codes for CSVAVNTEAFF.

V is TRBV19 and J is TRBJ2-5; 7 nucleotides match TRBD1. Germline V CDR1 and CDR2: LNHDA, SQIVND (reference sequence). The CDR3 contains 14 residues. With 5 bases clipped from V and 6 bases from J, the junction kept 9 bases outside the gene matches. CDR3 amino acids: CASSRVGGWQTQYF. The CDR3 nucleotides read TGTGCCAGTAGTCGCGTAGGGGGCTGGCAGACCCAGTACTTC. The full variable domain, in which reference TRBV19 and TRBJ2-5 provide the parts outside the CDR3, is DGGITQSPKYLFRKEGQNVTLSCEQNLNHDAMYWYRQDPGQGLRLIYYSQIVNDFQKGDIAEGYSVSREKKESFPLTVTSAQKNPTAFYLCASSRVGGWQTQYFGPGTRLLVL.

The genes are TRBV10-2 and TRBJ1-5; possibly TRBD1 for D (5 bases). Trimming shortened V by 4 bases and J by 5 bases, and 15 bases separated the two germline ends. Germline loops: CDR1 WSHSY, CDR2 SAAADI. The CDR3 consists of 15 residues. As DNA, the CDR3 is TGCGCCAGCAGTGCCAAGGGGAAGGGAGATCAGCCCCAGCATTTT. This gives the protein CASSAKGKGDQPQHF.

The rearrangement links TRBV29-1 to TRBJ2-4; 7 bases are shared with TRBD1. The germline V gene encodes CDR1 SQVTM and CDR2 ANQGSEA. CDR3 size: 11 residues. The ends lost 7 bases at V and 6 bases at J; junction bases unmatched: 3. The CDR3 protein is CSGHRGNIQYF. The CDR3 coding sequence is TGCAGCGGGCACAGGGGAAACATTCAGTACTTC. Full variable domain (outside the CDR3, taken from reference TRBV29-1 and TRBJ2-4): SAVISQKPSRDICQRGTSLTIQCQVDSQVTMMFWYRQQPGQSLTLIATANQGSEATYESGFVIDKFPISRPNLTFSTLTVSNMSPEDSSIYLCSGHRGNIQYFGAGTRLSVL.

About this clone: An end of the junction differs from the germline gene, which may be a read error. The rearrangement uses TRBV10-3 and TRBJ2-7; D might be TRBD2 (7 bases). This CDR3 spans 12 amino acids. The germline V gene has CDR1 ENHRY and CDR2 SYGVKD. This CDR3 is CAISEGGAGQFF. Written as DNA, the CDR3 is TGTGCCATCAGTGAGGGGGGGGCAGGCCAATTCTTC.

This clone is medium-sized (0.01 to 0.1%) within its sample. The chain is built from TRBV7-9 and TRBJ1-6, with D maybe TRBD1 (5 bases). This CDR3 is built from 14 residues. The V end was cut by 4 bases, the J end by 8 bases, with 12 bases between. Germline assignment: CDR1 SEHNR and CDR2 FQNEAQ (reference sequence). CDR3 amino acids: CASSSQGSDSPLHF. CDR3 bases: TGTGCCAGCAGCTCGCAGGGATCCGATTCACCCCTCCACTTT.

This chain uses TRBV7-9 with TRBJ1-5; 9 bases are a match to TRBD1. CDR3 length equals 13 residues. CDR1 and CDR2 (germline): SEHNR, FQNEAQ (reference sequence). J lost 9 bases, V lost 5 bases, and 5 bases had no gene match. The chain's CDR3 is CASSGTGPWPQHF. In DNA, the CDR3 is TGTGCCAGCAGCGGGACAGGGCCGTGGCCCCAGCATTTT.

DNA of the CDR3: TGTGCCAGCTCTCCCACGGGTTACATGAACACTGAAGCTTTCTTT. Protein sequence: CASSPTGYMNTEAFF. The V gene is TRBV18, the J gene TRBJ1-1, with unresolved D. Germline V gives CDR1 KGHSH, CDR2 LQKENI. Trimming took off 6 bases at V and 0 bases at J, with 14 bases between the two ends. The CDR3 loop spans 15 amino acids.

The CDR3 bases are TGTGCCAGCGGGGGATCAATCTCCTACGAGCAGTACTTC. It encodes CASGGSISYEQYF. The V gene is TRBV27, the J gene TRBJ2-7; possibly TRBD1 or TRBD2 for D (5 bases each). Trimming removed 8 bases at V and 0 bases at J, with 11 bases between. Germline V gene data show CDR1 as MNHEY and CDR2 as SMNVEV (reference sequence). The CDR3 consists of 13 residues.

The CDR3 DNA is TGCAGTGCCAGTACTATTGACGAGCAGTACTTC. Its translation is CSASTIDEQYF. The gene calls are TRBV20-1 and TRBJ2-7; D not resolved. Germline values: CDR1 DFQATT, CDR2 SNEGSKA (reference sequence). Trimming took 6 bases from V and 5 from J, leaving 11 bases between them. The CDR3 is made up of 11 amino acids.

The rearrangement links TRBV30 to TRBJ1-4; tentatively, D is TRBD1 (5 bases). The CDR3 is 15 amino acids. Germline V gene data show CDR1 as GTSNPN and CDR2 as SVGIG (reference sequence). Trimming took 4 bases from V and 0 from J, leaving 12 bases between them. The CDR3 bases are TGTGCCTGGATTCCAACAGGAGCAACTAATGAAAAACTGTTTTTT. It encodes CAWIPTGATNEKLFF.

V gene TRBV5-1 combines with J gene TRBJ1-4; D uncertain. This CDR3 is built from 13 residues. Germline V gene lookup returns CDR1 SGHRS and CDR2 YFSETQ. V lost 4 bases and J 8 bases, leaving 12 bases between the germline ends. As DNA, the CDR3 is TGCGCCAGCAGCGAAGTCGGTTCCGAAAAACTGTTTTTT. It yields the protein CASSEVGSEKLFF. Full variable domain (remainder filled in from reference TRBV5-1 and TRBJ1-4): KAGVTQTPRYLIKTRGQQVTLSCSPISGHRSVSWYQQTPGQGLQFLFEYFSETQRNKGNFPGRFSGRQFSNSRSEMNVSTLELGDSALYLCASSEVGSEKLFFGSGTQLSVL.

This clone was counted a single time. As DNA, the CDR3 is TGTGCCATCAGGGGACAGGCTACAGATACGCAGTATTTT. It yields the protein CAIRGQATDTQYF. This chain joins TRBV10-3 and TRBJ2-3; 8 nucleotides agree with TRBD1. Losses at the gene ends were 6 bases for V and 3 bases for J; bases not matched to a gene: 2. Germline V gives CDR1 ENHRY, CDR2 SYGVKD. The CDR3 covers 13 residues.

The V call is TRBV30, the J call TRBJ1-1; a possible D gene is TRBD1 (5 bases). The CDR3 contains 14 residues. The germline gives CDR1 GTSNPN, CDR2 SVGIG (reference sequence). V shed 3 bases and J shed 5 bases, with 16 bases lying between them. The CDR3 coding sequence is TGTGCCTGGAGAATATGGGGGACGGGGACTGAAGCTTTCTTT. Amino acids: CAWRIWGTGTEAFF.

This chain uses TRBV5-1 with TRBJ1-1; 7 bases fit TRBD1. This CDR3 region has 16 residues. The V and J ends lost 3 bases and 5 bases, in that order; junction bases with no gene match: 13. CDR1 and CDR2 from the germline V gene are SGHRS and YFSETQ. This CDR3 reads CASSSSKTGQGTEAFF. The CDR3 region has the DNA TGCGCCAGCAGCTCCTCGAAGACAGGGCAAGGAACTGAAGCTTTCTTT.